These T cell receptor beta chains were read from a single sample in a study of T-cell reconstitution after alpha-beta-depleted transplantation in children. Via MiXCR, TCRdb re-called the PCR reads, giving one row per CDR3 protein. The table lists about 250,000 distinct CDR3 sequences, more than 20% of them singletons. The source was PBMCs, mostly from graft donor cells, collected 360 days after TCRalphabeta/CD19-depleted stem cell transplant. These receptors originate from a female patient under 10 years old who had a stem cell transplant for congenital amegakaryocytic thrombocytopenia, so the T cells may come from the graft donor. Each CDR3 is given with its conserved first and last residue. Each record gives: J gene, V gene, CDR3 protein.

J: TRBJ2-3; V: TRBV5-4; CDR3: CASSLTTASTDTQYF
J: TRBJ2-7; V: TRBV7-2; CDR3: CASSLSTSGYGYEQYF
J: TRBJ2-4; V: TRBV4-2; CDR3: CASSQVGGGNIQYF
J: TRBJ1-1; V: TRBV4-1; CDR3: CASSQESPGGLNTEAFF
J: TRBJ2-1; V: TRBV6-2/TRBV6-3; CDR3: CASNYGTRDEQFF
J: TRBJ2-1; V: TRBV5-1; CDR3: CASSPLSLAANEQFF
J: TRBJ2-3; V: TRBV3-1; CDR3: CASSQDLLASGGVVADTQYF
J: TRBJ2-5; V: TRBV5-1; CDR3: CASSLGTSGIGTQYF
J: TRBJ2-4; V: TRBV4-2; CDR3: CASSHEVLAKNIQYF
J: TRBJ2-1; V: TRBV4-3; CDR3: CASSQLAGVHSYNEQFF
J: TRBJ2-1; V: TRBV7-8; CDR3: CASSQWTSGGYEQFF
J: TRBJ2-5; V: TRBV11-1; CDR3: CASSPWDRALAFKETQYF
J: TRBJ2-6; V: TRBV5-1; CDR3: CASSSSSGANVLTF
J: TRBJ2-7; V: TRBV4-1; CDR3: CASSQDWGTSGRSHEQYF
J: TRBJ2-7; V: TRBV27; CDR3: CASSLHRRAYEQYF
J: TRBJ1-2; V: TRBV12-3/TRBV12-4; CDR3: CASSLGGGYGYTF